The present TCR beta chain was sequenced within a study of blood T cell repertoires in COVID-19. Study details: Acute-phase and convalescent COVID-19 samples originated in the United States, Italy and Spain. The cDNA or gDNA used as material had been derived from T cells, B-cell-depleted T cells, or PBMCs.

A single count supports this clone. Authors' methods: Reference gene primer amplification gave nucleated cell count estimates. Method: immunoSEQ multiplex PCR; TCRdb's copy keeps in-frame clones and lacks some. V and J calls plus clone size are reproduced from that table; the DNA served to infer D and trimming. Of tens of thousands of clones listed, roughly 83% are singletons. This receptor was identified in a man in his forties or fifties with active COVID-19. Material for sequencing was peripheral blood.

The CDR3 DNA reads TGCACCAGCAGTCACGGGACTACTCTCGGAGATACGCAGTATTTT. Its protein is CTSSHGTTLGDTQYF. The chain joins TRBV1 to TRBJ2-3; whether TRBD2, the table's D call, matches the DNA was not checked. TRBV1 is a listed pseudogene. The CDR3 has 15 amino acids.